This is a list of T cell receptor beta chains from one sample in a study of cytomegalovirus exposure and HLA in healthy donors. Data came from immunoSEQ multiplex PCR; TCRdb stores just in-frame clones and leaves some out. Its clone listing holds about 140,000 clones. Sequencing input: PBMCs. The receptors originated from a man in his forties or fifties in good health and CMV-seronegative. The CDR3 runs from the conserved cysteine through the conserved F or W. The D gene is left open where the match is weak.

>-|TRBV6-5|TRBJ1-2
CASKVYGGSYGYTF
TGTGCCAGCAAGGTTTATGGGGGGAGCTATGGCTACACCTTC
>-|TRBV19|TRBJ1-1
CASSNRQNTEAFF
TGTGCCAGTTCTAACAGACAGAACACTGAAGCTTTCTTT
>-|TRBV7-3|TRBJ2-5
CASRAGPQETQYF
TGTGCCAGCAGGGCGGGACCCCAAGAGACCCAGTACTTC
>-|TRBV6-6|TRBJ2-5
CASSHPPGGWEQYF
TGTGCCAGCAGCCATCCACCCGGAGGATGGGAGCAGTACTTC
>-|TRBV6-5|TRBJ2-3
CASSRAPGFTDTQYF
TGTGCCAGCAGCAGGGCCCCCGGATTCACAGATACGCAGTATTTT
>TRBD1|TRBV2|TRBJ1-5
CASRAGGAPNQPQHF
TGTGCCAGCAGAGCAGGGGGCGCCCCGAATCAGCCCCAGCATTTT
>-|TRBV2|TRBJ2-4
CASSEWGEVDIQYF
TGTGCCAGCAGTGAGTGGGGAGAAGTAGACATTCAGTACTTC
>-|TRBV4-1|TRBJ1-2
CASSQGGGGYTF
TGCGCCAGCAGCCAGGGCGGGGGCGGCTACACCTTC
>TRBD1|TRBV28|TRBJ1-6
CGAGTGYSPLHF
TGTGGGGCCGGGACAGGGTATTCACCCCTCCACTTT
>TRBD2|TRBV7-6|TRBJ2-3
CASSPLRGRGDTDTQYF
TGTGCCAGCAGCCCCCTCCGTGGGCGGGGGGACACAGATACGCAGTATTTT
>-|TRBV7-9|TRBJ2-4
CASSLEVRKNIQYF
TGTGCCAGCAGCTTAGAAGTCAGGAAAAACATTCAGTACTTC
>TRBD1|TRBV5-1|TRBJ1-1
CASSRDRGPGTEAFF
TGCGCCAGCAGCAGGGACAGGGGGCCGGGGACTGAAGCTTTCTTT
>TRBD1|TRBV6-1|TRBJ1-1
CASSPGGTEAFF
TGTGCCAGCAGCCCAGGGGGCACTGAAGCTTTCTTT
>TRBD2|TRBV14|TRBJ2-3
CASSRLARGDTQYF
TGTGCCAGCAGCAGACTAGCGAGAGGAGATACGCAGTATTTT
>-|TRBV5-1|TRBJ2-3
CASSTGVNTDTQYF
TGCGCCAGCAGCACCGGGGTCAACACAGATACGCAGTATTTT
>TRBD1|TRBV11-2|TRBJ2-3
CASSSTIRQGADTQYF
TGTGCCAGCAGCTCAACCATAAGACAGGGGGCAGATACGCAGTATTTT
>-|TRBV4-1|TRBJ1-1
CASSQEGSLNTEAFF
TGCGCCAGCAGCCAAGAGGGCAGTTTGAACACTGAAGCTTTCTTT
>TRBD1|TRBV28|TRBJ2-1
CASSPPDRDYNEQFF
TGTGCCAGCAGTCCTCCGGACAGGGATTACAATGAGCAGTTCTTC
>TRBD2|TRBV11-1|TRBJ2-3
CASSIGPSQGGDTQYF
TGTGCCAGCAGCATCGGGCCTAGCCAGGGAGGGGATACGCAGTATTTT
>TRBD1|TRBV4-3|TRBJ1-2
CASSTRTGSDGYTF
TGCGCCAGCAGCACTCGGACAGGGAGTGATGGCTACACCTTC
>TRBD1|TRBV4-1|TRBJ2-7
CASSRPGQSYEQYF
TGCGCCAGCAGCCGACCGGGACAGTCCTACGAGCAGTACTTC
>TRBD2|TRBV5-6|TRBJ2-3
CASSLANSGGAGTDTQYF
TGTGCCAGCAGCTTGGCGAATTCCGGGGGGGCGGGAACAGATACGCAGTATTTT